A selection of T cell receptor beta chains follows, all from one sample in a study of T cell responses to AZD1222 COVID-19 vaccine. This table comes from immunoSEQ multiplex PCR, and its TCRdb copy is limited to in-frame clones, with some not included. The sample records 150,000 to 200,000 clones, 93% being singletons. The starting material was peripheral blood, obtained on day 0 of AZD1222 vaccination. Receptors originate from an adult in good health. Each CDR3 is given with its conserved first and last residue. The D gene is left open where the match is weak.

j_call	d_call	v_call	cdr3_aa
TRBJ1-6	NA	TRBV7-2	CASSPMNPIQHNSPLHF
TRBJ2-5	TRBD2	TRBV30	CAWGLAGGPETQYF
TRBJ2-2	NA	TRBV7-9	CASSAASTGELFF
TRBJ2-3	TRBD1	TRBV30	CAWTGGNIDTQYF
TRBJ1-2	NA	TRBV11-2	CASSLDTGLGYTF
TRBJ1-1	TRBD1	TRBV6-5	CASSYSGRGWDTEAFF
TRBJ1-4	NA	TRBV18	CASSPDGRGFKEKLFF
TRBJ2-3	NA	TRBV19	CASSGGPTTDTQYF
TRBJ2-1	NA	TRBV7-8	CASSFGGGSYNEQFF
TRBJ2-1	TRBD2	TRBV4-2	CASSQDGTSGGNEQFF
TRBJ1-5	TRBD1	TRBV25-1	CASSELDRDDQPQHF
TRBJ1-3	NA	TRBV19	CASSSARVNLRGNTIYF
TRBJ2-4	TRBD2	TRBV5-8	CASSREGTSTSGKNIQYF
TRBJ1-1	NA	TRBV7-9	CASLGENSYTEAFF
TRBJ1-1	NA	TRBV5-1	CASSLDRANTEAFF
TRBJ1-5	TRBD1	TRBV19	CASSRSDRVFNQPQHF
TRBJ1-2	TRBD1	TRBV5-1	CASSPQGIDYGYTF
TRBJ2-7	TRBD2	TRBV7-9	CASSGGTSGGDRYYEQYF
TRBJ2-1	TRBD2	TRBV4-2	CASRRLAGGNEQFF
TRBJ1-1	TRBD1	TRBV19	CASNTMQGAEAFF
TRBJ1-2	NA	TRBV4-1	CASSQGIGSYYGYTF
TRBJ1-3	NA	TRBV2	CASSSEQFSGNTIYF
TRBJ2-7	TRBD2	TRBV6-1	CASSEGGTRGYEQYF
TRBJ1-1	TRBD1	TRBV29-1	CSVGDSVNTEAFF
TRBJ1-3	NA	TRBV2	CASTAPLSGNTIYF
TRBJ1-6	TRBD1	TRBV7-9	CASSWGAGTEAGSPLHF
TRBJ2-1	TRBD2	TRBV7-8	CASSSVAGGHFSVGQFF
TRBJ2-7	NA	TRBV19	CASSMRHADSYEQYF
TRBJ1-1	NA	TRBV5-1	CASRRTGSSMNTEAFF
TRBJ2-1	TRBD1	TRBV3-1/TRBV3-2	CASSQVQGASEQFF
TRBJ2-1	NA	TRBV2	CASNAQSSYNEQFF
TRBJ1-1	TRBD1	TRBV3-1/TRBV3-2	CASSKRTGNTEAFF
TRBJ1-6	TRBD1	TRBV30	CAWSDRGNSPLHF